Sequencing of this TCR beta chain was carried out in a study of cytomegalovirus exposure and HLA in healthy donors. Details on this clone: Its matching antigen is unknown.

Study-level findings and limits: The study listed 150 to 200 cytomegalovirus-associated TCR beta chains. Rare TCR sequences dominated, though some public TCRs recurred in many donors.

From the 120-subject validation cohort, which was separate from the roughly 690-subject first cohort, the donors were drawn. Using immunoSEQ multiplex PCR, the repertoire was profiled, and TCRdb retains in-frame clones only, with some absent. Of approximately 150,000 clones in the sample, around nine tenths are singletons; the top ten hold roughly 1.5%. This CDR3 is 16 amino acids long. Germline values: CDR1 SEHNR, CDR2 FQNEAQ (reference sequence). The trim removed 4 bases at V and 3 bases at J, leaving 10 bases unmatched. The chain is built from TRBV7-9 and TRBJ2-7; 9 bases fit TRBD1. This TCR was recovered from a woman younger than 45 in good health and CMV-seronegative. Sequenced material: PBMCs. Here the CDR3 reads CASSSQFGQGFYEQYF. As DNA, the CDR3 is TGTGCCAGCAGCTCCCAATTCGGACAGGGGTTCTACGAGCAGTACTTC.